The rows below give T cell receptor beta chains drawn from one sample of a study of T and B cells in COVID-19 patients. TCRdb independently ran MiXCR on the multiplex PCR reads; one entry per CDR3 protein. The sample records 7,500 to 8,500 distinct CDR3 sequences, 35% to 50% being singletons. Sequenced sample: blood. These receptors came from a human donor who had recovered from COVID-19. The CDR3 runs from the conserved cysteine through the conserved F or W. A D gene is named only where the DNA matches it firmly. Expanded clones get a size class; other rows say once, few or many, or leave the size out.

size: few; D: TRBD1; J: TRBJ2-1; V: TRBV12-3/TRBV12-4; DNA: TGTGCCAGCACCTCCGGGACAGGGGGTTACAATGAGCAGTTCTTC; CDR3: CASTSGTGGYNEQFF
size: few; D: .; J: TRBJ1-5; V: TRBV15; DNA: TGTGCCACCAGCAGAGATAGAGGGGCCCAGCCCCAGCATTTT; CDR3: CATSRDRGAQPQHF
size: few; D: TRBD1; J: TRBJ1-6; V: TRBV6-6; DNA: TGTGCCAGCAGGCCGACAGGGGTCGATTCACCCCTCCACTTT; CDR3: CASRPTGVDSPLHF
size: .; D: .; J: TRBJ1-2; V: TRBV29-1; DNA: TGCAGCGTTGAGCAGGGTTTCTATGGCTACACCTTC; CDR3: CSVEQGFYGYTF
size: .; D: .; J: TRBJ1-2; V: TRBV7-2; DNA: TGTGCCAGCAGCTTAGATGTGGCCTCCGGCTACACCTTC; CDR3: CASSLDVASGYTF
size: .; D: .; J: TRBJ2-7; V: TRBV5-4; DNA: TGTGCCAGCAGCTTGTTAGGGCGCGAGCAGTACTTC; CDR3: CASSLLGREQYF
size: medium-sized; D: .; J: TRBJ2-3; V: TRBV11-3; DNA: TGTGCCAGCAGCTTAGGGCGAGGGGGGACAGATACGCAGTATTTT; CDR3: CASSLGRGGTDTQYF
size: .; D: TRBD1; J: TRBJ2-4; V: TRBV19; DNA: TGTGCCAGCGACAGGGGTGGTGCAATAGCCAAAAACATTCAGTACTTC; CDR3: CASDRGGAIAKNIQYF
size: few; D: .; J: TRBJ1-2; V: TRBV29-1; DNA: TGCAGCGTTGAACCGGGGGGAAATGGCTACACCTTC; CDR3: CSVEPGGNGYTF
size: medium-sized; D: TRBD2; J: TRBJ2-3; V: TRBV19; DNA: TGTGCCAGTGGTAGCGGGAGCACAGATACGCAGTATTTT; CDR3: CASGSGSTDTQYF
size: .; D: TRBD1; J: TRBJ1-4; V: TRBV6-1; DNA: TGTGCCAGCACTGAGGGACAGGGAGGTGAAAAACTGTTTTTT; CDR3: CASTEGQGGEKLFF
size: .; D: .; J: TRBJ2-2; V: TRBV6-5; DNA: TGTGCCAGCAGTTCGTGGGGAAAGAACACCGGGGAGCTGTTTTTT; CDR3: CASSSWGKNTGELFF
size: few; D: .; J: TRBJ1-1; V: TRBV27; DNA: TGTGCCAGCAGGAGGGGGTTGGTTGTGAACACTGAAGCTTTCTTT; CDR3: CASRRGLVVNTEAFF
size: medium-sized; D: TRBD1; J: TRBJ2-5; V: TRBV19; DNA: TGTGCCAGTAGTATATCGGCCCAGGGGGCCCAAGAGACCCAGTACTTC; CDR3: CASSISAQGAQETQYF
size: .; D: TRBD1; J: TRBJ1-5; V: TRBV29-1; DNA: TGCAGCGTTGCCGGACAGGAAGGCCAGCCCCAGCATTTT; CDR3: CSVAGQEGQPQHF
size: .; D: .; J: TRBJ2-3; V: TRBV18; DNA: TGTGCCAGCTCACCTGGACTAGGGGGGAGTTTGGATACGCAGTATTTT; CDR3: CASSPGLGGSLDTQYF
size: .; D: .; J: TRBJ1-1; V: TRBV6-2/TRBV6-3; DNA: TGTGCCAGCAGTTACTACGGGACTGAAGCTTTCTTT; CDR3: CASSYYGTEAFF
size: medium-sized; D: TRBD1; J: TRBJ1-6; V: TRBV19; DNA: TGTGCCAGTAGTCTCATGGACAGGGTGGCGGTTTCACCCCTCCACTTT; CDR3: CASSLMDRVAVSPLHF
size: .; D: TRBD2; J: TRBJ2-1; V: TRBV27; DNA: TGTGCCAGCAGTTTATTCGCGGGGGATAGCTCCTACAATGAGCAGTTCTTC; CDR3: CASSLFAGDSSYNEQFF
size: .; D: .; J: TRBJ2-3; V: TRBV27; DNA: TGTGCCAGCAGTTTAGGGGTACGGGTTAGCACAGATACGCAGTATTTT; CDR3: CASSLGVRVSTDTQYF
size: few; D: .; J: TRBJ1-2; V: TRBV19; DNA: TGTGCCAGTAGTATAGGTGTAGGAGTACCAGGACATGGCTACACCTTC; CDR3: CASSIGVGVPGHGYTF
size: .; D: .; J: TRBJ1-4; V: TRBV20-1; DNA: TGCAGTGCTAGACCCCTGGACCAGAAACTGTTTTTT; CDR3: CSARPLDQKLFF
size: medium-sized; D: .; J: TRBJ2-2; V: TRBV19; DNA: TGTGCCAGTAGTATTACGCTGGCAGGCACCGGGGAGCTGTTTTTT; CDR3: CASSITLAGTGELFF
size: few; D: .; J: TRBJ1-1; V: TRBV19; DNA: TGTGCCAGTAGTATCTCTCAGGCGAACACTGAAGCTTTCTTT; CDR3: CASSISQANTEAFF
size: .; D: .; J: TRBJ1-1; V: TRBV12-3/TRBV12-4; DNA: TGTGCCAGCAGTTGGCAGGGGAGGAACACTGAAGCTTTCTTT; CDR3: CASSWQGRNTEAFF
size: once; D: TRBD1; J: TRBJ1-1; V: TRBV29-1; DNA: TGCAGCGTTGAGGACAGGTTTACTGAAGCTTTCTTT; CDR3: CSVEDRFTEAFF
size: few; D: TRBD1; J: TRBJ2-3; V: TRBV27; DNA: TGTGCCAGCAGTTTTTCCGCTCCGGGACAGGGTTACGCAGATACGCAGTATTTT; CDR3: CASSFSAPGQGYADTQYF
size: .; D: .; J: TRBJ2-1; V: TRBV6-2/TRBV6-3; DNA: TGTGCCAGCAGTCGTCTAGGCTCCTACAATGAGCAGTTCTTC; CDR3: CASSRLGSYNEQFF
size: .; D: .; J: TRBJ2-1; V: TRBV6-1; DNA: TGTGCCAGCAGCGGGGGATCAAGCTCCTACAATGAGCAGTTCTTC; CDR3: CASSGGSSSYNEQFF
size: few; D: TRBD2; J: TRBJ2-1; V: TRBV6-2/TRBV6-3; DNA: TGTGCCAGCAGTTACTCGGGGCTAGCGGGGGGCTACAATGAGCAGTTCTTC; CDR3: CASSYSGLAGGYNEQFF
size: .; D: TRBD1; J: TRBJ1-6; V: TRBV18; DNA: TGTGCCAGCTCACGAAATACCGGGACAGCCAATTCACCCCTCCACTTT; CDR3: CASSRNTGTANSPLHF
size: .; D: .; J: TRBJ1-4; V: TRBV7-2; DNA: TGTGCCAGCAGCTCAGTAGGTCCGATAGTCACTAATGAAAAACTGTTTTTT; CDR3: CASSSVGPIVTNEKLFF
size: few; D: .; J: TRBJ1-5; V: TRBV19; DNA: TGTGCCAGTTTAGAGAGGGGAACAGGTAGTCAGCCCCAGCATTTT; CDR3: CASLERGTGSQPQHF
size: .; D: .; J: TRBJ2-7; V: TRBV6-2/TRBV6-3; DNA: TGTGCCAGCAGTTACGGTTGGCTAGCCCCGACCTACGAGCAGTACTTC; CDR3: CASSYGWLAPTYEQYF
size: once; D: .; J: TRBJ1-1; V: TRBV18; DNA: TGTGCCAGCTCACCGAGGGGAGCTGAAGCTTTCTTT; CDR3: CASSPRGAEAFF
size: few; D: .; J: TRBJ2-2; V: TRBV15; DNA: TGTGCCACCAGCAGACCCTCTGGGGAGCTGTTTTTT; CDR3: CATSRPSGELFF
size: .; D: TRBD1; J: TRBJ2-6; V: TRBV5-8; DNA: TGTGCCAGCAGCATGGACAGGGCTGGAGGGGCCAACGTCCTGACTTTC; CDR3: CASSMDRAGGANVLTF
size: .; D: TRBD2; J: TRBJ2-2; V: TRBV19; DNA: TGTGCCAGTAGTATGCTACGGGGGGGCCCCACCGGGGAGCTGTTTTTT; CDR3: CASSMLRGGPTGELFF
size: few; D: .; J: TRBJ2-5; V: TRBV5-6; DNA: TGTGCCAGCAGCTTGGTGGGTAAGGAGACCCAGTACTTC; CDR3: CASSLVGKETQYF